This T cell receptor beta chain was identified during a study of T cells after yellow fever vaccination (dated by TCRdb to about 2019). Describing the broader study: The SMART-Seq v4 Ultra Low Input RNA kit was used to prepare libraries from fractions with low cell numbers. Two healthy male donors, one aged 18 to 30 and one aged 30 to 39 years, were included in the cohort. Blood was collected at multiple timepoints before and after primary and secondary immunization, and bulk PBMC replicates and cell subsets were isolated. To follow T-cell clones before and after both primary and booster YFV17D yellow fever vaccination, bulk TCR alpha and beta repertoires underwent longitudinal sequencing.

TCR cDNA was synthesized by 5'RACE template switching, which introduced a universal primer site and unique molecular identifiers. cDNA synthesis was primed from both the TCR alpha and TCR beta constant segments. Libraries were amplified in two PCR steps, with sample barcodes and sequencing adapters added in the second step. Sequencing of libraries was performed on Illumina HiSeq 2500 (2x100 bp) or NovaSeq (2x150 bp). Per the authors' processing: Reads were demultiplexed and collapsed into UMI consensus sequences with MIGEC, and V(D)J alignment was performed with MiXCR. Vaccine-responding clonotypes were defined with edgeR using replicate PBMC samples, requiring FDR below 0.01 and a log2 fold change above 5 up to day 15. Bulk clonotypes were assigned CD4 or CD8 identity according to which sequenced CD4 or CD8 repertoire held them at higher abundance. TCRdb reprocessing: public reads trimmed at Q25 with fastp, clones called with MiXCR, in-frame beta chains kept. Rows are unified per CDR3 protein, each entry keeping the most common DNA and genes. The V and J calls were determined by TCRdb, not by the authors. For this sample the table gives 620,000 or so distinct CDR3 sequences, of which 9% to 15% were detected only once. The leading ten clones occupy under 15% of the sample.

Interpreted using the paper, the treatment or condition label stands for: live attenuated yellow fever vaccine strain. At each blood-draw timepoint, two biological replicates of bulk PBMCs were collected. PBMCs were isolated from peripheral blood using a standard Ficoll-Paque protocol. TriZol was used to extract RNA from bulk PBMCs, CD4 and CD8 fractions, and dextramer-positive and dextramer-negative fractions. Overall study results and their limits: Compared with the primary T-cell response, the secondary T-cell response was faster but weaker, reaching its peak on day 5 rather than on day 15. FACS-sorted repertoires could contain abundant contaminating clonotypes from the bulk population, so computational filtering was required. Because only a couple of donors were included in the study, the extent to which the findings can be generalized is limited. After the booster, most of the clones that had expanded following primary vaccination were detected again (96% of CD4 and 80% to 90% of CD8), which suggests that memory was broadly maintained. A small fraction of clonotypes appeared in both the CD4 and CD8 compartments, likely as a result of convergent recombination.

Notes on this clonotype: Its antigen remains unidentified. No much larger clone is present one base from it, and per-base qualities are unavailable.

This clonotype was sampled from a man aged 30 to 39 who received the YFV17D yellow fever vaccine. This sample comprised PBMCs, obtained on the day of the yellow fever booster vaccination.

The nucleotide sequence is TGCAGTGCAGGGAGCTATGAAAAACTGTTTTTT. Translated, this gives CSAGSYEKLFF. This chain joins TRBV20-1 to TRBJ1-4; there is no confident call for the D gene. The junction carries 8 bases between V and J, which are trimmed by 6 bases and 6 bases respectively. The germline V gene (reference sequence) sets CDR1 to DFQATT and CDR2 to SNEGSKA. From cysteine to phenylalanine, the CDR3 is 11 amino acids long. Kept here is only the CDR3 DNA, which spans 33 bases and is read in frame from base 1.